A selection of T cell receptor beta chains follows, all from one sample in a study of cytomegalovirus exposure and HLA in healthy donors. The table came from immunoSEQ multiplex PCR; TCRdb's copy has only in-frame clones and leaves some out. Among about 160,000 clones listed, roughly 80% were seen once. Specimen: PBMCs. Receptor source: a male donor in good health and CMV-seronegative. CDR3s include the opening cysteine and the closing phenylalanine or tryptophan. A D gene is named only where the DNA matches it firmly. The listing skips clone size in some rows; elsewhere it reads once, few, many or a size class.

TRBJ2-1 | TRBV9 | NA | NA | TGTGCCAGCAGCGCCGACGGGAGCTCCTACAATGAGCAGTTCTTC | CASSADGSSYNEQFF
TRBJ1-2 | TRBV15 | NA | TRBD1 | TGTGCCACCAGCAGAGCAGGACAGGGGAACTATGGCTACACCTTC | CATSRAGQGNYGYTF
TRBJ2-5 | TRBV2 | NA | NA | TGTGCCAGCAGTCCGGGGGGCCTTCAAGAGACCCAGTACTTC | CASSPGGLQETQYF
TRBJ1-1 | TRBV7-8 | NA | NA | TGTGCCAGCAGCTTAGGAATGGGGCGTAAGGGGAACACTGAAGCTTTCTTT | CASSLGMGRKGNTEAFF
TRBJ1-2 | TRBV29-1 | NA | TRBD1 | TGCAGCGCGGCGGGACAGGGGACAAAGGGAGGCTACACCTTC | CSAAGQGTKGGYTF
TRBJ2-2 | TRBV6-1 | few | NA | TGTGCCAGCAGTGTAATTTGGACTACGAACACCGGGGAGCTGTTTTTT | CASSVIWTTNTGELFF
TRBJ1-5 | TRBV4-1 | NA | NA | TGCGCCAGCCCGATTTACAGGTCCAGTCAGCCCCAGCATTTT | CASPIYRSSQPQHF
TRBJ2-7 | TRBV5-1 | NA | TRBD2 | TGCGCCAGCAGCTTGGCGGGGGGGCGGGTAGGTCACGAGCAGTACTTC | CASSLAGGRVGHEQYF
TRBJ2-7 | TRBV7-3 | NA | TRBD1 | TGTGCCAGCAGCTTATTGGGATCAGGGGGACCTTTGGACGAGCAGTACTTC | CASSLLGSGGPLDEQYF
TRBJ1-2 | TRBV16 | NA | NA | TGTGCCAGCAGCCTTAAGGAGGGGCTGAGAATCTATGGCTACACCTTC | CASSLKEGLRIYGYTF
TRBJ1-5 | TRBV4-1 | NA | TRBD1 | TGCGCCAGCAGCCAAGACCGGACAGGGGGGCAGCCCCAGCATTTT | CASSQDRTGGQPQHF
TRBJ1-5 | TRBV10-3 | NA | TRBD1 | TGTGCCATCAGTGAGTCTGACAGGGCCAATCAGCCCCAGCATTTT | CAISESDRANQPQHF
TRBJ2-3 | TRBV2 | NA | TRBD1 | TGTGCCACAAGACAGGGGGCAAGGACAGATACGCAGTATTTT | CATRQGARTDTQYF
TRBJ2-5 | TRBV29-1 | NA | NA | TGCAGCGTTGGCCCCATCCGGGCCAACAAGCGGGAGACCCAGTACTTC | CSVGPIRANKRETQYF
TRBJ1-5 | TRBV2 | NA | NA | TGTGCCAGCAGTGAAATAAGGCAGGGGAGCAATCAGCCCCAGCATTTT | CASSEIRQGSNQPQHF
TRBJ1-4 | TRBV30 | NA | NA | TGTGCCTGGAGTGTAGACAGCATGGAAAAACTGTTTTTT | CAWSVDSMEKLFF
TRBJ1-1 | TRBV7-2 | NA | NA | TGTGCCAGCAGCTTGCAGGGTGGGCGTACCACTGAAGCTTTCTTT | CASSLQGGRTTEAFF
TRBJ2-2 | TRBV19 | NA | NA | TGTGCCTCCCGTGACAGAGGCACCGGGGAGCTGTTTTTT | CASRDRGTGELFF
TRBJ1-6 | TRBV10-3 | few | NA | TGTGCCATCAGCGAAGCTTCAGGGAATATAGAGAATTCACCCCTCCACTTT | CAISEASGNIENSPLHF
TRBJ2-3 | TRBV28 | NA | NA | TGTGCCAGCAGTTTATGGGCAGGGGCCACCACAGATACGCAGTATTTT | CASSLWAGATTDTQYF
TRBJ1-1 | TRBV7-9 | NA | NA | TGTGCCAGCAGCTTAGAAGCATCACGAGCTTTCTTT | CASSLEASRAFF
TRBJ1-2 | TRBV19 | NA | TRBD1 | TGTGCCAGTATTGGGACAGGGGTTTACTCCTATGGCTACACCTTC | CASIGTGVYSYGYTF
TRBJ2-3 | TRBV19 | NA | NA | TGTGCCAGTAGTATAAATCGGGATACGCAGTATTTT | CASSINRDTQYF
TRBJ2-7 | TRBV15 | once | NA | TGTGCCACCAGCAGAGATCCGGCAGGGTTGCACGAGCAGTACTTC | CATSRDPAGLHEQYF
TRBJ2-3 | TRBV7-2 | NA | TRBD2 | TGTGCCAGCAGCCCTCGACTAGCGGGGGCGGGGGATACGCAGTATTTT | CASSPRLAGAGDTQYF
TRBJ2-7 | TRBV7-8 | NA | NA | TGTGCCAGCAGCTTAGGGCTAGCTGACTCCTACGAGCAGTACTTC | CASSLGLADSYEQYF
TRBJ2-5 | TRBV25-1 | NA | NA | TGTGCCAGCAGTGAATCTAGGGAGACCCAGTACTTC | CASSESRETQYF
TRBJ2-3 | TRBV28 | NA | NA | TGTGCCAGCAGCTTGCCCGGTCGCACAGATACGCAGTATTTT | CASSLPGRTDTQYF
TRBJ2-2 | TRBV19 | NA | NA | TGTGCCAGTAGTGCAGGGCTGCCCGGGGAGCTGTTTTTT | CASSAGLPGELFF
TRBJ2-7 | TRBV29-1 | NA | TRBD2 | TGCAGCGTTGGCCCCGGCGGGAGCAGCTCCGAGCAGTACTTC | CSVGPGGSSSEQYF
TRBJ2-3 | TRBV5-1 | NA | TRBD2 | TGCGCCAGCAGCTTGGGGACTAGCGGGACAGATACGCAGTATTTT | CASSLGTSGTDTQYF
TRBJ2-7 | TRBV9 | NA | TRBD1 | TGTGCCAGCAGCGAAACAGGGGATAATAGGTACGAGCAGTACTTC | CASSETGDNRYEQYF
TRBJ2-4 | TRBV4-2 | NA | NA | TGTGCCAGCAGCCAAGATCGTGGGTCGACAGCCAACATTCAGTACTTC | CASSQDRGSTANIQYF
TRBJ2-5 | TRBV9 | NA | TRBD2 | TGTGCCAGCAGCGCCGGACTAGCGGGGGGCGTACAAGAGACCCAGTACTTC | CASSAGLAGGVQETQYF
TRBJ2-3 | TRBV7-6 | NA | NA | TGTGCCAGCAGCTTAGCGCTCCCCAGGGAAGGCACAGATACGCAGTATTTT | CASSLALPREGTDTQYF
TRBJ1-4 | TRBV19 | NA | TRBD1 | TGTGCCAGTAGCACAACTTGGACAGGGGATGAAAAACTGTTTTTT | CASSTTWTGDEKLFF
TRBJ2-1 | TRBV28 | NA | TRBD2 | TGTGCCAGCAGTTCCCCGGGACTAGCGTGGGATGAGCAGTTCTTC | CASSSPGLAWDEQFF
TRBJ2-1 | TRBV7-9 | NA | NA | TGTGCCAGCAGTGGGGGAGGAAACAATGAGCAGTTCTTC | CASSGGGNNEQFF
TRBJ1-4 | TRBV6-1 | NA | NA | TGTGCCAGCAGTGACCTCAGGAACCCTGCAACTAATGAAAAACTGTTTTTT | CASSDLRNPATNEKLFF
TRBJ1-4 | TRBV4-3 | NA | TRBD1 | TGCGCCAGCAGCCCTCCGGGACAGGGAGAGGAAAAACTGTTTTTT | CASSPPGQGEEKLFF
TRBJ2-7 | TRBV2 | NA | TRBD1 | TGTGCCAGCAGGATAACAGGGGGTACGGGCGAGCAGTACTTC | CASRITGGTGEQYF
TRBJ1-1 | TRBV14 | once | NA | TGTGCCAGCAGCCAAGATCCAAGGGAGTTGGACACTGAAGCTTTCTTT | CASSQDPRELDTEAFF
TRBJ2-3 | TRBV27 | once | TRBD1 | TGTGCCAGCAGGGGACAGGGCTCCACAGATACGCAGTATTTT | CASRGQGSTDTQYF
TRBJ2-7 | TRBV7-9 | NA | TRBD1 | TGTGCCAGCAGCAGGGTCTTGCCGACAGGGGGCACCTACGAGCAGTACTTC | CASSRVLPTGGTYEQYF
TRBJ1-5 | TRBV19 | NA | TRBD1 | TGTGCCAGTAGTATAGAAACAGGACAGGGGGGTCAGCCCCAGCATTTT | CASSIETGQGGQPQHF
TRBJ1-2 | TRBV5-1 | NA | TRBD1 | TGCGCCAGCAGCTTGGGACAGGGTGTTGAAAGATATGGCTACACCTTC | CASSLGQGVERYGYTF
TRBJ2-7 | TRBV7-2 | NA | TRBD2 | TGTGCCAGCAGCTTTCTAGCGGGAGGGCCCTACGAGCAGTACTTC | CASSFLAGGPYEQYF
TRBJ2-7 | TRBV5-4 | NA | TRBD1 | TGTGCCAGCAGCTTAAGCCGGGACAGGGCCTACGAGCAGTACTTC | CASSLSRDRAYEQYF
TRBJ2-1 | TRBV5-6 | NA | TRBD2 | TGTGCCAGCAGCCGCGGACTAGCGGGGATCTACAATGAGCAGTTCTTC | CASSRGLAGIYNEQFF
TRBJ1-5 | TRBV10-1 | NA | NA | TGCGCCAGCAGTGGTGGATACAGGGATCAGCCCCAGCATTTT | CASSGGYRDQPQHF
TRBJ2-2 | TRBV19 | NA | NA | TGTGCCAGTAGTCCCGGTCTCATGGGGGCTTCGAACACCGGGGAGCTGTTTTTT | CASSPGLMGASNTGELFF
TRBJ2-5 | TRBV7-2 | NA | NA | TGTGCCAGCAGCTCCCGGGACATTCAAGAGACCCAGTACTTC | CASSSRDIQETQYF
TRBJ2-7 | TRBV5-4 | NA | TRBD1 | TGTGCCAGCAGCTTCCGGGACAGGGCCGCCTACGAGCAGTACTTC | CASSFRDRAAYEQYF
TRBJ2-7 | TRBV27 | NA | TRBD2 | TGTGCCAGCAGTTTGCGGGAGGGCCTCTACGAGCAGTACTTC | CASSLREGLYEQYF
TRBJ2-2 | TRBV13 | NA | TRBD1 | TGTGCCAGCAGCACCACCCCCGCGACAGGGGGGAACACCGGGGAGCTGTTTTTT | CASSTTPATGGNTGELFF
TRBJ2-2 | TRBV5-4 | NA | TRBD1 | TGTGCCAGCAGCTTGGGTCGTGAAGGGGGCGCACGTACCGGGGAGCTGTTTTTT | CASSLGREGGARTGELFF
TRBJ2-7 | TRBV5-1 | once | TRBD1 | TGCGCCAGCAGCTTGGAGGGACAGGGTTTGTACGAGCAGTACTTC | CASSLEGQGLYEQYF